These 18 T cell receptor beta chains were sequenced from one sample in a study of blood T cell repertoires in COVID-19 (TCRdb year 2020). The library was produced with the immunoSEQ multiplex PCR assay. Here the immuneACCESS table is served through TCRdb, limited to in-frame sequences with V and J called. Missing clones are a known gap in these copies; in checked studies unresolved V genes cover under half, and the rest lacks a known reason. In this sample the table shows around 330,000 clones, over 85% of which occur a single time. Roughly 2.6% of the sample lies in the top ten. Source material: PBMCs or T cells enriched from blood (not recorded which). These receptor sequences come from a man aged 55 to 70 who had recovered from COVID-19.

CDR3 coding DNA: TGTGCCAGCTCGGAACAGGGGTTTAATACTGAAGCTTTCTTT. Its protein is CASSEQGFNTEAFF. This chain joins TRBV18 and TRBJ1-1; 7 nucleotides agree with TRBD1. The ends lost 6 bases at V and 5 bases at J; junction bases unmatched: 9. The V gene's germline CDR1 is KGHSH and CDR2 LQKENI. The CDR3 runs to 14 residues.

CDR3: CASSFIDKNTEAFF. DNA of the CDR3: TGTGCCAGCAGCTTTATCGACAAGAACACTGAAGCTTTCTTT. The rearrangement uses TRBV5-4 and TRBJ1-1; no clear D gene. The CDR3 consists of 14 residues. Trimming took off 2 bases at V and 1 base at J, with 9 bases between the two ends. Germline V gene sequence: CDR1 SGHNT, CDR2 YYREEE (reference sequence).

CDR3 in DNA: TGTGCCAGCAGCTTAATTGGTTACAGCTTTAACACTGAAGCTTTCTTT. Translating gives CASSLIGYSFNTEAFF. This rearrangement joins TRBV7-9 to TRBJ1-1, with D unclear. V shed 2 bases and J shed 2 bases, with 15 bases lying between them. Germline CDR1 and CDR2: SEHNR and FQNEAQ (reference sequence). The CDR3 length is 16 residues.

The chain uses TRBV6-5 and TRBJ1-3; no firm D call. The CDR3 sequence is 16 residues long. Trimming took off 2 bases at V and 2 bases at J, with 13 bases between the two ends. Germline-derived CDR1 and CDR2 are MNHEY and SVGAGI. CDR3 DNA: TGTGCCAGCAGTTACCATGTGGAGGGCCCTGGAAACACCATATATTTT. It encodes CASSYHVEGPGNTIYF.

The chain joins TRBV10-3 to TRBJ2-7; TRBD2 matches at 9 bases. The V gene's germline CDR1 is ENHRY and CDR2 SYGVKD. Germline trimming cut 0 bases from V and 3 bases from J; bases unmatched to any gene: 6. CDR3 size: 16 residues. CDR3 DNA: TGTGCCATCAGTGAGTCGGACGGCGGGAGGGTCTACGAGCAGTACTTC. Its translation is CAISESDGGRVYEQYF.

This clone was detected only once. This chain links TRBV7-8 with TRBJ2-7, with D possibly being TRBD1 (6 bases). CDR1 is SGHVS and CDR2 is FQNEAQ in the germline V gene. CDR3 length: 15 residues. Trimming left V 4 bases short and J 2 bases short, with 15 bases between. DNA for the CDR3: TGTGCCAGCAGCTCACAGGGAGAAGTGGCCTACGAGCAGTACTTC. This sequence encodes CASSSQGEVAYEQYF.

The J gene is TRBJ2-2, the V gene TRBV5-6, with TRBD2 matching over 7 bases. V dropped 0 bases and J dropped 3; count of bases not matched to a gene: 5. This CDR3 is 16 amino acids long. CDR1 is SGHDT, CDR2 YYEEEE, per germline. CDR3 coding DNA: TGTGCCAGCAGCTTGGGGTCTAGCGGCCACACCGGGGAGCTGTTTTTT. Its protein is CASSLGSSGHTGELFF. The full variable domain, its missing parts supplied by reference TRBV5-6 and TRBJ2-2, is DAGVTQSPTHLIKTRGQQVTLRCSPKSGHDTVSWYQQALGQGPQFIFQYYEEEERQRGNFPDRFSGHQFPNYSSELNVNALLLGDSALYLCASSLGSSGHTGELFFGEGSRLTVL.

This chain connects TRBV6-5 to TRBJ1-5; possible D gene TRBD1, 6 bases. V lost 6 bases to trimming and J lost 2 bases, with 14 bases between them. The CDR3 is made up of 15 amino acids. Germline CDR1 reads MNHEY; CDR2 reads SVGAGI. The CDR3 loop reads CASRPQGMGNQPQHF. The CDR3 bases are TGTGCCAGCAGACCACAGGGTATGGGCAATCAGCCCCAGCATTTT.

In its sample, this clone was seen a few times. The V and J genes are TRBV18 and TRBJ2-5, with D perhaps matching TRBD2 (5 bases). This CDR3 comprises 15 residues. Trimming took off 6 bases at V and 0 bases at J, with 14 bases between the two ends. CDR1 and CDR2 from the germline V gene are KGHSH and LQKENI. The CDR3 is CASSPDLDYQETQYF. The CDR3 nucleotides read TGTGCCAGCTCTCCAGACTTGGACTACCAAGAGACCCAGTACTTC.

This clone has a single count. The rearrangement links TRBV29-1 to TRBJ1-2; a weak D match, TRBD1 (5 bases). Trimming left V 6 bases short and J 6 bases short, with 11 bases between. This CDR3 spans 11 amino acids. Germline V gene lookup returns CDR1 SQVTM and CDR2 ANQGSEA. The chain's CDR3 is CSVADTNGYTF. The CDR3 DNA follows: TGCAGCGTCGCGGACACTAATGGCTACACCTTC. Looking up the rest from reference TRBV29-1 and TRBJ1-2 gives the full variable domain: SAVISQKPSRDICQRGTSLTIQCQVDSQVTMMFWYRQQPGQSLTLIATANQGSEATYESGFVIDKFPISRPNLTFSTLTVSNMSPEDSSIYLCSVADTNGYTFGSGTRLTVV.

The chain recombines TRBV11-3 with TRBJ2-1; no reliable D call. The CDR3 sequence is 13 residues long. Germline V CDR1 and CDR2: SGHNT, YENEEA. The V end lost 4 bases, the J end lost 9 bases, and 13 bases lay between the germline ends. The CDR3: CASSYGSAREQFF. DNA for the CDR3: TGTGCCAGCAGCTACGGGTCCGCACGTGAGCAGTTCTTC.

As DNA, the CDR3 is TGTGCCAGCAGCTTGGCCGGAGGGAAGAACACTGAAGCTTTCTTT. Translating it yields CASSLAGGKNTEAFF. The chain uses TRBV5-6 and TRBJ1-1; unclear D gene. There are 15 residues in the CDR3. V lost 0 bases, J lost 1 base, and 10 bases lay in between. From germline, CDR1 is SGHDT and CDR2 YYEEEE.

This chain uses TRBV11-3 with TRBJ2-7, with a possible D match to TRBD2 (6 bases). The germline V gene has CDR1 SGHNT and CDR2 YENEEA. Trimming cost V 6 bases and J 3 bases, with 15 bases left between them. The CDR3 loop spans 14 amino acids. The CDR3: CASSLLGLFYEQYF. CDR3 sequence (DNA): TGTGCCAGCAGTTTACTCGGACTATTCTACGAGCAGTACTTC.

The table lists this clone with a count of one. The chain joins TRBV9 to TRBJ2-3, with D possibly TRBD1 on 6 matching bases. Trimming shortened V by 2 bases and J by 5 bases, and 12 bases separated the two germline ends. Germline CDR1 reads SGDLS; CDR2 reads YYNGEE. The CDR3 sequence is 14 residues long. The CDR3 spells CASSVRGGGDTQYF. CDR3 sequence (DNA): TGTGCCAGCAGCGTCAGGGGTGGAGGAGATACGCAGTATTTT. The full variable domain, completed using reference TRBV9 and TRBJ2-3, is DSGVTQTPKHLITATGQRVTLRCSPRSGDLSVYWYQQSLDQGLQFLIQYYNGEERAKGNILERFSAQQFPDLHSELNLSSLELGDSALYFCASSVRGGGDTQYFGPGTRLTVL.

This clone has just a few counts. V gene TRBV5-1 combines with J gene TRBJ2-1, with 11 bases aligning to TRBD2. The length of the CDR3 is 15 residues. The V and J ends lost 2 bases and 5 bases, in that order; junction bases with no gene match: 3. Germline CDR1 and CDR2: SGHRS and YFSETQ. The CDR3 sequence is CASSLELAGDNEQFF. CDR3 coding DNA: TGCGCCAGCAGCTTAGAACTAGCGGGGGACAATGAGCAGTTCTTC.

The rearrangement uses TRBV5-1 and TRBJ2-1; TRBD2 aligns across 9 bases. V lost 0 bases to trimming and J lost 3 bases; unmatched junction nucleotides: 10. This CDR3 comprises 18 residues. Germline CDR1 and CDR2: SGHRS and YFSETQ. CDR3 coding DNA: TGCGCCAGCAGCTTGGCGGATAGCGGGAGTGTATTCTACAATGAGCAGTTCTTC. Translated, it gives CASSLADSGSVFYNEQFF.

The chain combines TRBV5-4 with TRBJ2-3; 7 bases agree with TRBD2. The CDR3 is 14 amino acids. The V gene end was trimmed by 4 bases and the J gene end by 6 bases; junction bases not matched to a gene: 8. In germline, CDR1 is SGHNT, CDR2 YYREEE (reference sequence). Written as DNA, the CDR3 is TGTGCCAGCAGCGAAGGACTAGTAATGGATACGCAGTATTTT. This codes for CASSEGLVMDTQYF.

CDR3 sequence reads: CASSRLAGTDTQYF. CDR3 sequence (DNA): TGTGCCAGCAGTAGGCTAGCGGGAACAGATACGCAGTATTTT. The chain uses TRBV27 and TRBJ2-3, with 9 bases identical to TRBD2. The CDR3 runs 14 residues. Germline loops: CDR1 MNHEY, CDR2 SMNVEV (reference sequence). J was trimmed by 3 bases and V by 5 bases; bases with no gene match: 3.